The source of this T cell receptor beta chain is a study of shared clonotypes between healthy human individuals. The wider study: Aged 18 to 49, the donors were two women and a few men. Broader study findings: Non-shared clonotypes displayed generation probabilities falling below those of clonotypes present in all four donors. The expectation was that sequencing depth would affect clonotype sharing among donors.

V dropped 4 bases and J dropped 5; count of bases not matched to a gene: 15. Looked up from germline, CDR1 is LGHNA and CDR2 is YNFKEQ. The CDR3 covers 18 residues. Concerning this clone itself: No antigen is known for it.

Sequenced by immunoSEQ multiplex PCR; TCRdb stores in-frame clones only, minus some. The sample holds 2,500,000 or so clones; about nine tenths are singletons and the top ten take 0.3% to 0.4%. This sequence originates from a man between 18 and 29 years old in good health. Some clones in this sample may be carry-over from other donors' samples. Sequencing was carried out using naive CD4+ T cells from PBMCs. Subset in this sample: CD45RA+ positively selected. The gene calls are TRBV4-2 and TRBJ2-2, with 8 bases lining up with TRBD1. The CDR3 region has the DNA TGTGCCAGCAGCCCACAAATGGACAGGGAGACAACGACCGGGGAGCTGTTTTTT. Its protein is CASSPQMDRETTTGELFF.